This T cell receptor beta chain was documented in a study of cytomegalovirus exposure and HLA in healthy donors. This clone was seen a single time. PCR was performed using 60 Vbeta and 13 Jbeta primers. TCRdb's table, derived via immunoSEQ multiplex PCR, lists solely in-frame clones and lacks some. The sample includes 100,000 to 150,000 clones, roughly four fifths seen only once; the top ten take around 10%. CDR1 is KGHSH and CDR2 is LQKENI in the germline V gene. Between the trimmed V and J ends, which lost 4 bases and 7 bases, there was a span of 11 bases. The CDR3 consists of 12 residues. This receptor was identified in a male donor in good health and CMV-seropositive. Specimen: PBMCs. The rearrangement uses TRBV18 and TRBJ2-7; D is possibly TRBD2 (5 bases). The CDR3 region has the DNA TGTGCCAGCTCACGGGGAAGGGAGGAGCAGTACTTC. It codes for CASSRGREEQYF.